This record concerns one TCR beta chain sequence. Its antigen is not known. MiXCR, applied by TCRdb to the reads, yields one record per CDR3 protein. The table records roughly 320,000 distinct CDR3 sequences, 8% to 9.5% of them present only once. This sample stems from a study of T cell repertoires in cytomegalovirus infection. Study at large: Shared public TCR beta signatures pointed to both CMV infection and a matching HLA type. General study results and limits: The ex vivo response showed dominance by HLA-C-restricted CMV-specific TCR beta clonotypes. Identification of carriers of CMV plus the relevant HLA was performed using cumulative public TCR beta family frequency.

Germline CDR1 MGHDK, CDR2 SYGVNS. V shed 6 bases and J 10 bases; nucleotides not matched to a gene: 3. The CDR3 sequence is 12 residues long. Material: PBMCs. The chain uses TRBV25-1 and TRBJ1-6; 7 nucleotides agree with TRBD1. The TCR comes from a human donor in good health (CMV status not recorded). Some clones in this sample may be carry-over from other donors' samples. The CDR3 nucleotides are TGTGCCAGCAGGACAGGGTTATCACCCCTCCACTTT. This translates into CASRTGLSPLHF.